Listed here are 21 T cell receptor beta chains from one sample, sequenced in a study of blood T cell repertoires in COVID-19. Libraries were prepared by immunoSEQ multiplex PCR; TCRdb keeps only in-frame clonotypes and omits some of them. The sample has some 170,000 clones; roughly 82% are singletons. The sample consisted of peripheral blood. These receptor sequences come from a woman aged 70-85 years with acute or convalescent COVID-19.

The chain joins TRBV27 to TRBJ1-6, with D possibly being TRBD1 (5 bases). CDR1 is MNHEY, CDR2 SMNVEV, per germline (reference sequence). With 3 bases removed from V and 9 bases from J, the gap between germline ends came to 24 bases. CDR3 length equals 18 residues. The CDR3 sequence is CASSFGAGGTYLGSPLHF. The CDR3 nucleotides are TGTGCCAGCAGTTTTGGGGCCGGGGGAACTTATCTCGGTTCACCCCTCCACTTT.

The chain combines TRBV9 with TRBJ1-6, with D possibly TRBD1 on 6 matching bases. CDR1 is SGDLS, CDR2 YYNGEE, per germline. The V end lost 3 bases, the J end lost 10 bases, and 14 bases lay between the germline ends. The CDR3 runs to 14 residues. CDR3: CASSAETGSSPLHF. CDR3 bases: TGTGCCAGCAGCGCAGAAACAGGGTCCTCACCCCTCCACTTT.

The rearrangement joins TRBV5-1 to TRBJ2-5; TRBD1 might be the D (5 bases). The CDR3 is 16 amino acids. The germline CDR1 and CDR2 sequences are SGHRS and YFSETQ. Trimming removed 4 bases from V and 5 bases from J, with 21 bases in between. CDR3 DNA sequence: TGCGCCAGCAGCCCCCCCGGGTCAGGGCAGCGTGAGACCCAGTACTTC. As protein: CASSPPGSGQRETQYF.

This clone has a handful of counts. The chain has TRBV6-5 and TRBJ1-1; D may be TRBD1 (5 bases). Looked up from germline, CDR1 is MNHEY and CDR2 is SVGAGI. The CDR3 spans 13 residues. V was trimmed by 4 bases and J by 0 bases, leaving 6 bases between them. CDR3 DNA: TGTGCCAGCAGTTCGACAGTGAACACTGAAGCTTTCTTT. Its protein product is CASSSTVNTEAFF.

The chain links TRBV14 to TRBJ1-2, with unresolved D. The CDR3 extends over 14 amino acids. V was trimmed by 3 bases and J by 2 bases, leaving 10 bases between them. The germline V gene has CDR1 SGHDN and CDR2 FVKESK. The CDR3 spells CASSQSSVNYGYTF. CDR3 DNA sequence: TGTGCCAGCAGCCAGTCGTCAGTAAACTATGGCTACACCTTC.

V is TRBV4-3 and J is TRBJ2-4; D not resolved. The CDR3 spans 15 residues. Per germline, CDR1 LGHNA and CDR2 YSLEER. Trimming removed 0 bases at V and 0 bases at J, with 6 bases between. Written as DNA, the CDR3 is TGCGCCAGCAGCCAAGATGCGGCAGCCAAAAACATTCAGTACTTC. Protein product: CASSQDAAAKNIQYF.

The J gene is TRBJ2-5, the V gene TRBV7-6; 8 nucleotides agree with TRBD2. The V gene's germline CDR1 is SGHVS and CDR2 FNYEAQ. V lost 5 bases, J lost 5 bases, and 13 bases stayed unmatched. The CDR3 extends over 16 amino acids. The CDR3 DNA is TGTGCCAGCAGCAGGAACGGGGGGGGGCGATTCGAGACCCAGTACTTC. It encodes CASSRNGGGRFETQYF.

The chain joins TRBV19 to TRBJ1-6, with D unclear. Trimming removed 7 bases at V and 2 bases at J, with 6 bases between. Per the germline V gene, CDR1 is LNHDA and CDR2 is SQIVND (reference sequence). The CDR3 has 13 residues. CDR3 coding DNA: TGTGCCAGTACGGGTACCTATAATTCACCCCTCCACTTT. Its translation: CASTGTYNSPLHF.

The chain links TRBV24-1 to TRBJ2-3, with no clear D. CDR3 length: 15 residues. Germline assignment: CDR1 KGHDR and CDR2 SFDVKD. Trimming took 1 base from V and 5 from J, leaving 12 bases between them. The CDR3 reads CATSDFTPAIDTQYF. The CDR3 nucleotides are TGTGCCACCAGTGATTTCACCCCCGCGATAGATACGCAGTATTTT.

This chain links TRBV2 with TRBJ1-2; 9 bases agree with TRBD1. With 8 bases clipped from V and 0 bases from J, the junction kept 13 bases outside the gene matches. This CDR3 is 17 amino acids long. Germline-derived CDR1 and CDR2 are SNHLY and FYNNEI. The DNA of the CDR3 is TGTGCCAGCGCATCTGGGACAGGGTCTTTAGCTAACTATGGCTACACCTTC. This translates into CASASGTGSLANYGYTF.

V gene TRBV4-1 combines with J gene TRBJ2-2; D ambiguous. Between the trimmed V and J ends, which lost 1 base and 5 bases, there was a span of 2 bases. Germline V CDR1 and CDR2: MGHRA, YSYEKL. The CDR3 has 12 amino acids. The CDR3 here is CASSQATGELFF. The CDR3 bases are TGCGCCAGCAGCCAAGCTACCGGGGAGCTGTTTTTT.

The gene calls are TRBV2 and TRBJ2-7; weak D call: TRBD2 (5 bases). This CDR3 has 13 amino acids. Per the germline V gene, CDR1 is SNHLY and CDR2 is FYNNEI. V was shortened by 7 bases and J by 3 bases, with 13 bases between the two germline ends. The DNA for the CDR3 is TGTGCCAGCATAGGCACACTAGGCTACGAGCAGTACTTC. Translated, it gives CASIGTLGYEQYF.

V gene TRBV6-2 or TRBV6-3 combines with J gene TRBJ1-2; 7 nucleotides align to TRBD1. The CDR3 extends over 13 amino acids. With V trimmed by 5 bases and J by 4 bases, 4 bases remained unmatched. The germline V gene has CDR1 MNHEY and CDR2 SVGEGT. The chain's CDR3 is CASSPGTVYGYTF. CDR3 nucleotide sequence: TGTGCCAGCAGTCCCGGGACAGTCTATGGCTACACCTTC.

The chain joins TRBV7-2 to TRBJ2-1, with D perhaps matching TRBD2 (6 bases). V gave up 4 bases and J gave up 6 bases, with 19 bases separating them. CDR1 SGHTA and CDR2 FQGNSA come from the germline V gene. The CDR3 is 16 residues long. The CDR3 is CASSSSPLASGNEQFF. The DNA of the CDR3 is TGTGCCAGCAGCTCCTCTCCACTAGCCAGCGGCAATGAGCAGTTCTTC.

This chain connects TRBV30 to TRBJ1-1; 7 bases map to TRBD1. Germline V gene lookup returns CDR1 GTSNPN and CDR2 SVGIG (reference sequence). The CDR3 spans 13 residues. V lost 1 base, J lost 5 bases, and 4 bases stayed unmatched. The CDR3 loop reads CAWSGQGYTEAFF. The CDR3 DNA sequence: TGTGCCTGGAGTGGACAGGGTTATACTGAAGCTTTCTTT.

In DNA form, the CDR3 reads TGTGCCAGCAGATACGTCGGGGGCTATGGCTACACCTTC. Translated, it gives CASRYVGGYGYTF. V is TRBV6-2 or TRBV6-3 and J is TRBJ1-2; the D gene is possibly TRBD1 (5 bases). This CDR3 region has 13 residues. CDR1 is MNHEY and CDR2 is SVGEGT in the germline V gene. The germline V and J ends were trimmed by 6 bases and 4 bases, with 12 bases remaining between them.

The gene calls are TRBV19 and TRBJ1-1; D not resolved. The CDR3 contains 15 residues. The germline V gene has CDR1 LNHDA and CDR2 SQIVND (reference sequence). Between the trimmed V and J ends, which lost 4 bases and 1 base, there was a span of 13 bases. CDR3 in amino acids: CASSTGRPSNTEAFF. The CDR3 DNA reads TGTGCCAGTAGTACTGGCAGGCCATCGAACACTGAAGCTTTCTTT.

The chain is built from TRBV6-2 or TRBV6-3 and TRBJ1-3; unclear D gene. CDR1 is MNHEY, CDR2 SVGEGT, per germline. V gave up 2 bases and J gave up 8 bases, with 13 bases separating them. The CDR3 totals 14 residues. CDR3 sequence (DNA): TGTGCCAGCAGTTACCCTCCGACCGGAGACACCATATATTTT. Its protein is CASSYPPTGDTIYF.

This clone was seen a handful of times. The chain recombines TRBV28 with TRBJ1-2; D call uncertain. V was trimmed by 6 bases and J by 4 bases, leaving 15 bases between them. This CDR3 is 14 amino acids long. Germline V gene sequence: CDR1 MDHEN, CDR2 SYDVKM. The CDR3 nucleotides are TGTGCCAGCAGCCTAGGGAGTTTCGGCTATGGCTACACCTTC. This encodes CASSLGSFGYGYTF.

The chain carries TRBV30 and TRBJ2-7, with 9 bases matching TRBD1. The CDR3 sequence is 15 residues long. The J segment lost 0 bases and the V segment lost 3 bases, leaving 6 bases of the junction unmatched. Germline V CDR1 and CDR2: GTSNPN, SVGIG (reference sequence). CDR3 bases: TGTGCCTGGAGCCAAGACAGGGGGTTCTCCTACGAGCAGTACTTC. Its translation is CAWSQDRGFSYEQYF.

This clone was observed a handful of times. The chain employs TRBV2 and TRBJ2-6; TRBD2 agrees at 8 bases. The CDR3 runs to 15 residues. V lost 7 bases, J lost 0 bases, and 2 bases stayed unmatched. The germline CDR1 and CDR2 sequences are SNHLY and FYNNEI. The CDR3 spells CASTRGGSGANVLTF. Written as DNA, the CDR3 is TGTGCCAGCACTCGGGGGGGCTCTGGGGCCAACGTCCTGACTTTC.